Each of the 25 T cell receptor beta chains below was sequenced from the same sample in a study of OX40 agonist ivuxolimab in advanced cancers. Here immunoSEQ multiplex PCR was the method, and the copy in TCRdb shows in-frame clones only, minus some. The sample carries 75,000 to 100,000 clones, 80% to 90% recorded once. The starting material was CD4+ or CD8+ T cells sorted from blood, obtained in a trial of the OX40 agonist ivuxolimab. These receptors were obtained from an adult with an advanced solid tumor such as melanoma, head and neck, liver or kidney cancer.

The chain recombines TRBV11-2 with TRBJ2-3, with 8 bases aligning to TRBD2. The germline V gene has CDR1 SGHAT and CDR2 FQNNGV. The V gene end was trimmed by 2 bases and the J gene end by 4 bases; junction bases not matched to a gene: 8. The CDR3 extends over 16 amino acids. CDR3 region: CASSLFFGGAADTQYF. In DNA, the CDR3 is TGTGCCAGCAGCTTATTTTTCGGGGGGGCCGCAGATACGCAGTATTTT.

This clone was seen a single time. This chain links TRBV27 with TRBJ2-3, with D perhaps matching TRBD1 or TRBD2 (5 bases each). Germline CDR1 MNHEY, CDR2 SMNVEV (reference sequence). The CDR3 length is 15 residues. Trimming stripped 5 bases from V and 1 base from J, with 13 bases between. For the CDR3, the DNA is TGTGCCAGCAGTATCTCCGGGACCCGCACAGATACGCAGTATTTT. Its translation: CASSISGTRTDTQYF.

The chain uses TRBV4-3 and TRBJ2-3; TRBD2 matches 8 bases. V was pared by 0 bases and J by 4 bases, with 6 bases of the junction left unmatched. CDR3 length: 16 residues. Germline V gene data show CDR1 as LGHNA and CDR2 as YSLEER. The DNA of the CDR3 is TGCGCCAGCAGCCAAGATCGAGCGGGAGTGTCAGATACGCAGTATTTT. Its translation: CASSQDRAGVSDTQYF.

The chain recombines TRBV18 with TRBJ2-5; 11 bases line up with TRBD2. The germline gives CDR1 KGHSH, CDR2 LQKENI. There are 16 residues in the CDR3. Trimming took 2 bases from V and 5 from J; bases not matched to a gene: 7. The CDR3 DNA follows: TGTGCCAGCTCACCAAGGGCACTAGCGGGAGTGGAGACCCAGTACTTC. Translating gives CASSPRALAGVETQYF.

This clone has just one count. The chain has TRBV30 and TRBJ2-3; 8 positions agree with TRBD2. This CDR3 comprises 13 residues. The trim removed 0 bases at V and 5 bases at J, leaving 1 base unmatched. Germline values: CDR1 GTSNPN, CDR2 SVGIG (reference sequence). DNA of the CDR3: TGTGCCTGGAGTGTAACTAGCGGAGATACGCAGTATTTT. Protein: CAWSVTSGDTQYF.

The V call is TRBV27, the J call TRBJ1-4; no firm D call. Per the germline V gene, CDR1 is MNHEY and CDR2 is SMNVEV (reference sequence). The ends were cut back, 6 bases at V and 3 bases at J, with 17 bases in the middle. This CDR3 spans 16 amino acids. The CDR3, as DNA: TGTGCCAGCAGCTTCAAGACGAGAGGGTCTAATGAAAAACTGTTTTTT. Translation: CASSFKTRGSNEKLFF.

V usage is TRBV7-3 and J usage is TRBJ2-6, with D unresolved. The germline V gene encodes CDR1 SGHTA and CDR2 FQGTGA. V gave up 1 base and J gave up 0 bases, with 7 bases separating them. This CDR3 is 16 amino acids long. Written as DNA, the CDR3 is TGTGCCAGCAGCTTAAAAGGGCCCTCTGGGGCCAACGTCCTGACTTTC. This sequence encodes CASSLKGPSGANVLTF.

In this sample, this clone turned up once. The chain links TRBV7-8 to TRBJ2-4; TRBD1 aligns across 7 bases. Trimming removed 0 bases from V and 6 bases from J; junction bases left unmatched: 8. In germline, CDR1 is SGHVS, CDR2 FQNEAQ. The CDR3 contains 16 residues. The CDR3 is CASSLAVAGGRNIQYF. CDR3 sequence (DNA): TGTGCCAGCAGCTTAGCGGTGGCAGGGGGACGAAACATTCAGTACTTC.

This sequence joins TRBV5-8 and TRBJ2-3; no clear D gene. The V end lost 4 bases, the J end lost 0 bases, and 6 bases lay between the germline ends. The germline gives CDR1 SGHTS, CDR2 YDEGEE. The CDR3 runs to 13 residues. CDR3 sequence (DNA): TGTGCCAGCAGCCTGGATAGCACAGATACGCAGTATTTT. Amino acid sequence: CASSLDSTDTQYF.

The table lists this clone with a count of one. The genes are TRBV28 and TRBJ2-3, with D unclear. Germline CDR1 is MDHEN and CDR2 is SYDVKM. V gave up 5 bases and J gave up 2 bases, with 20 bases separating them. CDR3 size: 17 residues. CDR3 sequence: CASSRAQTRRNTDTQYF. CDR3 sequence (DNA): TGTGCCAGCAGTAGAGCACAGACCAGAAGGAACACAGATACGCAGTATTTT.

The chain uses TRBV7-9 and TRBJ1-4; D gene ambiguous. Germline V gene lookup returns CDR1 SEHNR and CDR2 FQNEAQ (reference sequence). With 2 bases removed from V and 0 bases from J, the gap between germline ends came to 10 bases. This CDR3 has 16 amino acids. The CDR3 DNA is TGTGCCAGCAGCTTAACGCCTAAAGCAACTAATGAAAAACTGTTTTTT. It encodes CASSLTPKATNEKLFF.

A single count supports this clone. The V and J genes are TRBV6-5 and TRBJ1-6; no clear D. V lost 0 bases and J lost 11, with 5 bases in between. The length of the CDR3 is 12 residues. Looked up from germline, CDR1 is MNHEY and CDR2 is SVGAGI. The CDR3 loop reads CASSYSSPPLHF. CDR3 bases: TGTGCCAGCAGTTACTCTTCTCCACCCCTCCACTTT.

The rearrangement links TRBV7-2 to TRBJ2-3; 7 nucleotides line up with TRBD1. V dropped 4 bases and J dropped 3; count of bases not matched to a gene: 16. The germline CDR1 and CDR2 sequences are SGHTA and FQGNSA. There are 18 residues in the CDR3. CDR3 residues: CASSSTLTGKIWTDTQYF. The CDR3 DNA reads TGTGCCAGCAGCTCCACACTGACAGGGAAAATTTGGACAGATACGCAGTATTTT.

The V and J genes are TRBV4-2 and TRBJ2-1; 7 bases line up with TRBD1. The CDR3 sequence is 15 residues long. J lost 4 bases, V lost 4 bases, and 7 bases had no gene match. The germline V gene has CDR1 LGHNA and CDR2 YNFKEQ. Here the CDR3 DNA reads TGTGCCAGCAGCCTTAACCCGGGACAGTACAATGAGCAGTTCTTC. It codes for CASSLNPGQYNEQFF.

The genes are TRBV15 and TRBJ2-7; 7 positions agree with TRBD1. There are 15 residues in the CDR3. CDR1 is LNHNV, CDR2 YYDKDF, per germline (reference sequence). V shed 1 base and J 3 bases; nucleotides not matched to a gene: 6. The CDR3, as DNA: TGTGCCACCAGCAGAGCTCGACAGGGTTTCTACGAGCAGTACGTC. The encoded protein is CATSRARQGFYEQYV.

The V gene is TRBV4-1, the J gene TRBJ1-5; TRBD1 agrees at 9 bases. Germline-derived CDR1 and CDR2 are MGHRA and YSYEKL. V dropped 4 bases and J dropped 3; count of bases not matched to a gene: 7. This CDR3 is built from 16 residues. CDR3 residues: CASSPGQGPLNQPQHF. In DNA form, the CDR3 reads TGCGCCAGCAGCCCTGGACAGGGGCCTCTCAATCAGCCCCAGCATTTT.

CDR3 DNA: TGTGCCAGCAGCTTGTACGGGAGGCCCTCCTACGAGCAGTACTTC. Amino acid sequence: CASSLYGRPSYEQYF. V usage is TRBV7-2 and J usage is TRBJ2-7, with 7 bases matching TRBD2. The CDR3 is 15 residues long. Germline V CDR1 and CDR2: SGHTA, FQGNSA. The ends lost 3 bases at V and 0 bases at J; junction bases unmatched: 5.

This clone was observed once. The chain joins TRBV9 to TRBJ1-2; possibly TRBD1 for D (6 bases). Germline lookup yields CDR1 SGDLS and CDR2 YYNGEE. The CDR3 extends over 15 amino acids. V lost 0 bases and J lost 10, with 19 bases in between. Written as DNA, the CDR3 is TGTGCCAGCAGCGTAGTTGGGGGCCTCTCCCCCTCCTACACCTTC. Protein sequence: CASSVVGGLSPSYTF.

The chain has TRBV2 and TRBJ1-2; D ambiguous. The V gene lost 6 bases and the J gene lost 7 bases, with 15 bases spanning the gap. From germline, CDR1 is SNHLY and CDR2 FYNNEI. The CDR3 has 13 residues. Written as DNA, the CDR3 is TGTGCCAGCAGCGGGCTTGGGGAGGGTGGCTACACCTTC. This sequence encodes CASSGLGEGGYTF.

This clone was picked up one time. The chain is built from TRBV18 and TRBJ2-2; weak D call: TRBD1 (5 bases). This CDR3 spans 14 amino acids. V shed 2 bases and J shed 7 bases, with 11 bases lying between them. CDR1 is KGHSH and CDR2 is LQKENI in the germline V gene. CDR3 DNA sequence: TGTGCCAGCTCACCAAATTCAGGGCACGGGGAGCTGTTTTTT. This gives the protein CASSPNSGHGELFF.

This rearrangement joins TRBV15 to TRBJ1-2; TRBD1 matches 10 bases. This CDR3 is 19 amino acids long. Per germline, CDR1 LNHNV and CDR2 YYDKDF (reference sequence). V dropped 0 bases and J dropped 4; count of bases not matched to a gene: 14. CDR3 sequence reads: CATSRDGRSSGTGAYGYTF. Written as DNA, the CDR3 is TGTGCCACCAGCAGAGACGGGCGTTCTTCCGGGACAGGGGCCTATGGCTACACCTTC.

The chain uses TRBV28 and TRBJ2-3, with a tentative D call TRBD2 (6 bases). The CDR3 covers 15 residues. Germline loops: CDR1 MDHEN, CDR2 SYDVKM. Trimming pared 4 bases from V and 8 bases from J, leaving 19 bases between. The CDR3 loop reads CASSSGSGGLSTQYF. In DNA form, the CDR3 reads TGTGCCAGCAGTTCTGGTTCCGGGGGTTTATCTACGCAGTATTTT.

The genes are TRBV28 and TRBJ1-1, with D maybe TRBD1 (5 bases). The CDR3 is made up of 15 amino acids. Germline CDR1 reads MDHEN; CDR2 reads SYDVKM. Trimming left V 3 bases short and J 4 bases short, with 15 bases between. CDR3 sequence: CASSLGGDTSTEAFF. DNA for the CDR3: TGTGCCAGCAGTTTGGGGGGGGATACGAGCACTGAAGCTTTCTTT.

The CDR3 bases are TGTGCCTGGAGTGGTAGACAGTTCAATCAGCCCCAGCATTTT. This codes for CAWSGRQFNQPQHF. The chain carries TRBV30 and TRBJ1-5; tentative D call: TRBD1 (5 bases). The CDR3 consists of 14 residues. Trimming took 1 base from V and 3 from J, leaving 10 bases between them. In germline, CDR1 is GTSNPN, CDR2 SVGIG (reference sequence).

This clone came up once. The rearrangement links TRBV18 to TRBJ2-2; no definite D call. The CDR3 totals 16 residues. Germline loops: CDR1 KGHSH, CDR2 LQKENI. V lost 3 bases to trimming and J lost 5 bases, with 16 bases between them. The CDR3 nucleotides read TGTGCCAGCTCACCGACGCAGGCGAGAATGACCGGGGAGCTGTTTTTT. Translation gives CASSPTQARMTGELFF.